The 5 T cell receptor beta chains below were found in one sample sequenced in a study of T cells in Graves' hyperthyroidism and ophthalmopathy. It was RNA transcripts that yielded the amplified TCR beta CDR3 regions. HTBI primers drove first-round RT-PCR of the TCR CDR3. Via MiXCR, TCRdb re-called the multiplex PCR reads, giving one row per CDR3 protein. This table holds 450,000 to 700,000 distinct CDR3 sequences, about half found once. Material: peripheral blood or thyroid tissue (not recorded which). Receptors were obtained from an adult woman with Graves' disease, either hyperthyroidism or ophthalmopathy (not recorded which).

A word on this clonotype: A much larger clone sits a single nucleotide away, making a read error possible. The chain uses TRBV20-1 and TRBJ1-1; D is ambiguous. This CDR3 comprises 13 residues. Germline V gene lookup returns CDR1 DFQATT and CDR2 SNEGSKA (reference sequence). The CDR3 DNA reads as TGCAGTGCCGAACCCAGCATAGCCCCTGAAGCTTGCTTT. It codes for CSAEPSIAPEACF.

The gene calls are TRBV29-1 and TRBJ2-1; TRBD2 matches at 11 bases. The trim removed 6 bases at V and 7 bases at J, leaving 8 bases unmatched. There are 14 residues in the CDR3. CDR1 is SQVTM, CDR2 ANQGSEA, per germline. This CDR3 reads CSVVLAGVGNEQFF. In DNA, the CDR3 is TGCAGCGTCGTACTAGCGGGAGTGGGGAATGAGCAGTTCTTC.

The chain links TRBV15 to TRBJ2-7, with D hard to call. This CDR3 contains 15 residues. Trimming shortened V by 3 bases and J by 0 bases, and 12 bases separated the two germline ends. Germline V gene data show CDR1 as LNHNV and CDR2 as YYDKDF (reference sequence). The CDR3 here is CATSSLIISSYEQYF. The CDR3 nucleotides are TGTGCCACCAGCAGCCTGATCATTAGCTCCTACGAGCAGTACTTC.

This clonotype appeared a few times. This chain uses TRBV7-6 with TRBJ2-5; 12 bases match TRBD2. The CDR3 runs to 19 residues. The ends lost 6 bases at V and 3 bases at J; junction bases unmatched: 17. The germline CDR1 and CDR2 sequences are SGHVS and FNYEAQ. Here the CDR3 reads CASSLPTGGTSGHKETQYF. The CDR3 nucleotides are TGTGCCAGCAGTCTCCCCACAGGGGGGACTAGCGGGCACAAAGAGACCCAGTACTTC.

The chain employs TRBV10-3 and TRBJ2-3; no firm D call. In germline, CDR1 is ENHRY, CDR2 SYGVKD. The CDR3 totals 11 residues. The ends were cut back, 9 bases at V and 6 bases at J, with 10 bases in the middle. The CDR3 is CAIGNSDTQYF. In DNA, the CDR3 is TGTGCCATTGGAAACTCGGATACGCAGTATTTT.